This TCR beta chain was observed in a study of identical twins. Study-level findings and limits: Fewer insertions characterized abundant cord blood beta clonotypes, whereas memory repertoires showed none. Compared with unrelated sharing, twin-shared out-of-frame alpha sequences had more low-probability sequences.

Note on this clonotype: The antigen remains undetermined.

MiXCR, run by TCRdb on the 5' RACE reads, gives a single entry per CDR3 protein. The sample lists a few hundred thousand distinct CDR3 sequences, around an eighth occurring once. V dropped 4 bases and J dropped 3; count of bases not matched to a gene: 4. Germline CDR1 is ENHRY and CDR2 is SYGVKD. CDR3 length: 14 amino acids. These data were likewise used in another study, on yellow fever vaccine responses in identical twins.

The clonotype was recovered from a woman younger than 35 in good health. The sequenced sample consisted of CD4+ T cells sorted from blood. The V call is TRBV10-3, the J call TRBJ2-5, with 8 bases identical to TRBD1. CDR3 loop: CAISVTQGEETQYF. In DNA, the CDR3 is TGTGCCATCAGTGTGACACAGGGGGAAGAGACCCAGTACTTC.